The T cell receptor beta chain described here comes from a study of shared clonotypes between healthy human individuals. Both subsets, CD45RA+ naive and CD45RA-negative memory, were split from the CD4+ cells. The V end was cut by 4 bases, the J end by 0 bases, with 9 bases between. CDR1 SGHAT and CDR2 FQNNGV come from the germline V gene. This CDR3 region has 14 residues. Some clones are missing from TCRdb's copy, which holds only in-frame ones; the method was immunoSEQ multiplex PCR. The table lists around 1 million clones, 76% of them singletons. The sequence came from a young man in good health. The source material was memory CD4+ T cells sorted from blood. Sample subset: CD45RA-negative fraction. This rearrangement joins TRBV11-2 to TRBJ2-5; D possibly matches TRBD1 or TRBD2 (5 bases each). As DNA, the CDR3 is TGTGCCAGCAGCTCGGGACGGAACCAAGAGACCCAGTACTTC. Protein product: CASSSGRNQETQYF.